The clone carrying this TCR beta chain was found once. A read error likely explains this, since a far larger clone differs by one base. The conserved closing phenylalanine or tryptophan is absent in this CDR3, likely reflecting a read error. This record belongs to a study of shared clonotypes between healthy human individuals. Study-level information: Researchers drew samples from two women and a few men aged 18 to 49.

Deep-level settings were used for running the assay. Amplification in unsorted PBMC replicate PCRs started from approximately 300 ng DNA, which equals about 30,000 T cell genomes. Profiled with immunoSEQ multiplex PCR; TCRdb holds only in-frame clones, not every one. The sample contains hundreds of thousands of clones, approximately 80% of which appear only once. Germline assignment: CDR1 LGHNA and CDR2 YNFKEQ. Trimming cost V 3 bases and J 5 bases, with 4 bases left between them. This CDR3 is 12 amino acids long. This rearrangement joins TRBV4-2 to TRBJ2-2; unclear D gene. Sequencing was carried out using PBMCs. This clonotype originated in a woman between 40 and 50 years old in good health. Some clones in this sample may be carry-over from other donors' samples. In DNA form, the CDR3 reads TGTGCCAGCAGCCAGGGGACCGGGGAGCTGTTTCTT. Amino acid sequence: CASSQGTGELFL.